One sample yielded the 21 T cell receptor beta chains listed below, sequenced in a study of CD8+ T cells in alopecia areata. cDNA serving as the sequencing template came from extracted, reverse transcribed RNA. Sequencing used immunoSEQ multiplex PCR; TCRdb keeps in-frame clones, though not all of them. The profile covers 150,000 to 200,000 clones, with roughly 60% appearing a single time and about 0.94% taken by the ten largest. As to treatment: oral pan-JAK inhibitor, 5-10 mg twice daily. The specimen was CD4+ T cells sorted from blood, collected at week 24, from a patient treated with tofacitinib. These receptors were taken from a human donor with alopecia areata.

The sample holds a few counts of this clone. As DNA, the CDR3 is TGTGCCAGCAGTGATGGACTAGCCGTATACGAGCAGTACTTC. Its translation: CASSDGLAVYEQYF. The gene calls are TRBV2 and TRBJ2-7; 8 bases align to TRBD2. The CDR3 totals 14 residues. Trimming removed 3 bases from V and 4 bases from J; junction bases left unmatched: 5. Germline loops: CDR1 SNHLY, CDR2 FYNNEI.

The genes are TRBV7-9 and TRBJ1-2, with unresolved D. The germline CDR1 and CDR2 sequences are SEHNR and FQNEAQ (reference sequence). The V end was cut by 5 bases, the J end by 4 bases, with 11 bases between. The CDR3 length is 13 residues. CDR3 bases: TGTGCCAGCAGCGCCAGCGCAGCCTATGGCTACACCTTC. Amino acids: CASSASAAYGYTF.

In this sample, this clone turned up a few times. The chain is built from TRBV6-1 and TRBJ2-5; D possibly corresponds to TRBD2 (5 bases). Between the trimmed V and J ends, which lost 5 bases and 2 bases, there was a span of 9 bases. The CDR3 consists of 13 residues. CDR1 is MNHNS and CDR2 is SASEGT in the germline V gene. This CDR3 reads CASSKDFQETQYF. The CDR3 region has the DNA TGTGCCAGCAGTAAGGACTTTCAAGAGACCCAGTACTTC.

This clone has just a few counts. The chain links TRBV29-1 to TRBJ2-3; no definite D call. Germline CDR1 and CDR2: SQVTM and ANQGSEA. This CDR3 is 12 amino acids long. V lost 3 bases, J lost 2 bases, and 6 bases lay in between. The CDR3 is CSVDLSTDTQYF. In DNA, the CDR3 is TGCAGCGTTGATCTATCCACAGATACGCAGTATTTT.

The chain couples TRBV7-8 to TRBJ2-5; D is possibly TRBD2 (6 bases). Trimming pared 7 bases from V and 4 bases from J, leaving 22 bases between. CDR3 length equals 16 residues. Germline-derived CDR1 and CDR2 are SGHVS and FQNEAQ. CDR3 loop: CASTLGVRRDPETQYF. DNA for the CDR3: TGTGCCAGCACCCTTGGGGTTAGGAGGGACCCAGAGACCCAGTACTTC.

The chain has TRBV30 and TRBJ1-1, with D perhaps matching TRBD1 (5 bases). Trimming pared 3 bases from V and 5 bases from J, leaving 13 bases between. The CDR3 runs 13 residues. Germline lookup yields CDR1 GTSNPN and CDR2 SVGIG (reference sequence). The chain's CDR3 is CAWRKGGTTEAFF. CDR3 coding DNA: TGTGCCTGGAGAAAGGGAGGGACGACTGAAGCTTTCTTT.

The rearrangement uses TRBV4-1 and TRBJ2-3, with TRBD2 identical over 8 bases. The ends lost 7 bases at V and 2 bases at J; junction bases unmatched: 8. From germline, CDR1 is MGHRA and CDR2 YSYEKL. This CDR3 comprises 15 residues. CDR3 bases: TGCGCCAGCACCTCGACTAGCGTCCTCACAGATACGCAGTATTTT. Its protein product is CASTSTSVLTDTQYF.

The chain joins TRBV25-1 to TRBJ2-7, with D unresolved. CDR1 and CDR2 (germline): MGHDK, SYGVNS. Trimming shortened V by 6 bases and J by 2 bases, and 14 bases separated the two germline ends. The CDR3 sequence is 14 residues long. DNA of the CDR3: TGTGCCAGCAGCCCAATCGGTATTACCTACGAGCAGTACTTC. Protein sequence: CASSPIGITYEQYF.

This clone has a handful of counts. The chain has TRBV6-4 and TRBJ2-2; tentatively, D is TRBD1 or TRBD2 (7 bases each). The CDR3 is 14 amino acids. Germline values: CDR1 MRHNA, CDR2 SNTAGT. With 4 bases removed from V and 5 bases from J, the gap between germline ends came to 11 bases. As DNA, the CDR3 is TGTGCCAGCAGTGGACAGGGAGGGACCGGGGAGCTGTTTTTT. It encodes CASSGQGGTGELFF.

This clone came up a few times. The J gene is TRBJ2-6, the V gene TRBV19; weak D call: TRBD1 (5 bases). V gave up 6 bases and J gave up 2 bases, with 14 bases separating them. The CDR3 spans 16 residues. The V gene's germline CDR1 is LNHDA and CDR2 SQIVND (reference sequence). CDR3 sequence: CASSPKGVTGANVLTF. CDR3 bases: TGTGCCAGTAGCCCCAAAGGGGTGACTGGGGCCAACGTCCTGACTTTC.

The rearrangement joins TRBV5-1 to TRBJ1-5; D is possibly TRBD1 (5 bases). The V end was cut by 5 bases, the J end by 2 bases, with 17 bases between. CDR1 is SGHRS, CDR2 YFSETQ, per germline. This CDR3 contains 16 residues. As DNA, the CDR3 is TGCGCCAGCAGGCCGGGACTCACCGACGGCAATCAGCCCCAGCATTTT. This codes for CASRPGLTDGNQPQHF.

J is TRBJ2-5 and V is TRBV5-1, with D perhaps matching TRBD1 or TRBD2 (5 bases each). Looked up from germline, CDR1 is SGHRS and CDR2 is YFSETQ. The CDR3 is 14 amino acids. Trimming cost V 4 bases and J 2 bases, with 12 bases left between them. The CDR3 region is CASSPRDGQETQYF. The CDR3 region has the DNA TGCGCCAGCAGCCCCCGGGACGGACAAGAGACCCAGTACTTC.

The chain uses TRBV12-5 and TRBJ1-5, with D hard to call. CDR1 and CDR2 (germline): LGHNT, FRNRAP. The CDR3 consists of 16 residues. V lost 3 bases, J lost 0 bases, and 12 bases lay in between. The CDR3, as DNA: TGTGCTAGTGGTTTCGGGTCCATTTATAGCAATCAGCCCCAGCATTTT. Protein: CASGFGSIYSNQPQHF.

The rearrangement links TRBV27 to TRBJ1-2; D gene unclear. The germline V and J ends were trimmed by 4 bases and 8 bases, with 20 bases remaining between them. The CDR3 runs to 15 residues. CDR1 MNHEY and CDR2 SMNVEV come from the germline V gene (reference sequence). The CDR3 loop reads CASSSTILSGSGYTF. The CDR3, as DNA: TGTGCCAGCAGTTCGACCATCCTTTCAGGTTCCGGCTACACCTTC.

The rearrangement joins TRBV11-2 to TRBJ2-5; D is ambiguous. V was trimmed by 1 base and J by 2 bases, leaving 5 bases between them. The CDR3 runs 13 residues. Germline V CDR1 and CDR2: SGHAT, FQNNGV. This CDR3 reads CASSLGFQETQYF. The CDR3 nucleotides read TGTGCCAGCAGCTTAGGGTTTCAAGAGACCCAGTACTTC.

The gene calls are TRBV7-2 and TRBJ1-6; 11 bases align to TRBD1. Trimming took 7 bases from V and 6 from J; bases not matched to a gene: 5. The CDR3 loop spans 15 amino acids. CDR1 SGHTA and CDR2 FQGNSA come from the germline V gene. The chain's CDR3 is CASTIGTGGNSPLHF. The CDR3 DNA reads TGTGCCAGCACCATTGGGACAGGGGGTAATTCACCCCTCCACTTT.

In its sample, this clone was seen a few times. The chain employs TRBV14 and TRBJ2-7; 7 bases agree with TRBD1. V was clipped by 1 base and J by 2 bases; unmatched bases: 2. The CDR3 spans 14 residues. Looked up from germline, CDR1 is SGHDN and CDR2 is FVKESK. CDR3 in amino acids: CASSQVGTAYEQYF. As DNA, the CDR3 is TGTGCCAGCAGCCAAGTCGGGACAGCCTACGAGCAGTACTTC. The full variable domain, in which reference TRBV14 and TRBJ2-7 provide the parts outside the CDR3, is EAGVTQFPSHSVIEKGQTVTLRCDPISGHDNLYWYRRVMGKEIKFLLHFVKESKQDESGMPNNRFLAERTGGTYSTLKVQPAELEDSGVYFCASSQVGTAYEQYFGPGTRLTVT.

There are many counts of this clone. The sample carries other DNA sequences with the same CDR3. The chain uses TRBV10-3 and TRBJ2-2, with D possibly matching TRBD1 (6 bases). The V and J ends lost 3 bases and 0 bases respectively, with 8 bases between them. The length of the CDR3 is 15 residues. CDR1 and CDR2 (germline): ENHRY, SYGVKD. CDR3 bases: TGTGCCATCAGTGAAAGGGGGACGAACACCGGGGAGCTGTTTTTT. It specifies CAISERGTNTGELFF.

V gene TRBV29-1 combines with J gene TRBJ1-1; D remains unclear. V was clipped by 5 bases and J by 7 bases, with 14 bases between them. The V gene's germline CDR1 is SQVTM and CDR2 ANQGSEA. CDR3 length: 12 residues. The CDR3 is CSVFTEVYEAFF. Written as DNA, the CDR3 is TGCAGCGTTTTCACCGAAGTCTATGAAGCTTTCTTT.

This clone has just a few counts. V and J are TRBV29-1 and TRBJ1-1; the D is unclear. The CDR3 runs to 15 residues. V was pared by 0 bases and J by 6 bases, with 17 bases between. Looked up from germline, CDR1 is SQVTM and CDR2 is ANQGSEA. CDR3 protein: CSVEDVRPNGAEAFF. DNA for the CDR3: TGCAGCGTTGAAGACGTCAGGCCCAATGGGGCTGAAGCTTTCTTT.

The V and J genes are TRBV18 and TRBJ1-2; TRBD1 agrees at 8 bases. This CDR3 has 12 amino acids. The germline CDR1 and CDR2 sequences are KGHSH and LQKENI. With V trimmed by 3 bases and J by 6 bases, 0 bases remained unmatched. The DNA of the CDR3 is TGTGCCAGCTCACCGACAGGGGATGGCTACACCTTC. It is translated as CASSPTGDGYTF.